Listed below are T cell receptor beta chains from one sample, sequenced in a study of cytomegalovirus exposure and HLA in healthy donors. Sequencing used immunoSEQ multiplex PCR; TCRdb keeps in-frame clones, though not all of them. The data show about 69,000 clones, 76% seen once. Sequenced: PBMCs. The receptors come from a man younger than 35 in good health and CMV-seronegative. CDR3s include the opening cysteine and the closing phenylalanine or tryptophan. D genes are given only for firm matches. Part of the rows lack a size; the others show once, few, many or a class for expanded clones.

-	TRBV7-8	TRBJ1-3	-	TGTGCCAGCAGCCGCAGGGGTTCGGGAAACACCATATATTTT	CASSRRGSGNTIYF
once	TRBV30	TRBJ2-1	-	TGTGCCTGGAGTTACGGGGACAATGAGCAGTTCTTC	CAWSYGDNEQFF
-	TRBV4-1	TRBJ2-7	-	TGCGCCAGCAGCCAAGTAATCAGGGACTACGAGCAGTACTTC	CASSQVIRDYEQYF
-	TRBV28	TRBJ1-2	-	TGTGCCAGCAGTTCCCTTTCCGGTCCCGGGGGCTACACCTTC	CASSSLSGPGGYTF
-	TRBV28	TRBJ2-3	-	TGTGCCAGCAGTTACGGAGTCGGGGAACTCACAGATACGCAGTATTTT	CASSYGVGELTDTQYF
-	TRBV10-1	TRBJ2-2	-	TGCGCCGCGGGGGGTAGGGGGCGGGGGCCCAACACCGGGGAGCTGTTTTTT	CAAGGRGRGPNTGELFF
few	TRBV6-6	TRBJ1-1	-	TGTGCCAGCAGTTCACAGGGATATAGTGAAGCTTTCTTT	CASSSQGYSEAFF
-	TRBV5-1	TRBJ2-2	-	TGCGCCAGCAGCTTGGACAGGAACACCGGGGAGCTGTTTTTT	CASSLDRNTGELFF
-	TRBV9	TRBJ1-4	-	TGTGCCAGCAGCCCCGACGGGGGGCTAGGTGAAAAACTGTTTTTT	CASSPDGGLGEKLFF
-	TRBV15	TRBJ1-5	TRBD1	TGTGCCACCAGGAAACAGGGGGGTAGTCAGCCCCAGCATTTT	CATRKQGGSQPQHF
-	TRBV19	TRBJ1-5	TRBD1	TGTGCCAGTAGTATTCCAGGGGGTTATGGCAATCAGCCCCAGCATTTT	CASSIPGGYGNQPQHF